A selection of T cell receptor beta chains follows, all from one sample in a study of shared clonotypes between healthy human individuals. The data were produced by immunoSEQ multiplex PCR, yet TCRdb's version contains in-frame clones alone and is incomplete. Seen here are some 96,000 clones, more than 45% observed once, and the top ten hold around 16%. Sequenced sample: PBMCs. These receptors were obtained from a woman in her thirties or forties in good health. Some clones in this sample may be carry-over from other donors' samples. Each CDR3 is given with its conserved first and last residue. D genes are given only for firm matches. Rows give clone size only sometimes, using once, few, many, or a class for an expanded clone.

clone size	CDR3 length	V gene	J gene	D gene	CDR3 protein	CDR3 DNA
NA	14	TRBV7-8	TRBJ2-7	TRBD1	CASSFPGQDYEQYF	TGTGCCAGCAGCTTTCCAGGACAGGACTACGAGCAGTACTTC
few	14	TRBV7-8	TRBJ1-1	NA	CASSLDHASWEALF	TGTGCCAGCAGCTTAGATCACGCTTCGTGGGAGGCTCTCTTT
NA	16	TRBV28	TRBJ2-2	TRBD2	CASNPLAGGYTGELFF	TGTGCCAGCAACCCACTAGCGGGAGGGTACACCGGGGAGCTGTTTTTT
NA	13	TRBV4-2	TRBJ2-1	NA	CASSQWADQEQFF	TGTGCCAGCAGCCAATGGGCGGATCAGGAGCAGTTCTTC
NA	18	TRBV7-1	TRBJ2-3	TRBD1	CASSLTSPKDRGTDTQYF	TGTGCCAGCAGCTTAACGTCTCCTAAGGACAGGGGAACAGATACGCAGTATTTT
many	15	TRBV2	TRBJ1-3	NA	CASSLTRNSGNTIYF	TGTGCCAGTTCCCTAACACGAAACTCTGGAAACACCATATATTTT
NA	16	TRBV7-6	TRBJ2-3	TRBD2	CASSFTSGRAPSTQYF	TGTGCCAGCAGCTTCACTAGCGGGAGGGCCCCTAGTACGCAGTATTTT
NA	15	TRBV28	TRBJ1-5	TRBD1	CASSSRTGRYQPQHF	TGTGCCAGCAGTTCCCGGACAGGGCGGTACCAGCCCCAGCATTTT
NA	15	TRBV27	TRBJ2-7	NA	CASSFHSDASYEQYF	TGTGCCAGCAGTTTCCACAGCGATGCCTCCTACGAGCAGTACTTC
few	14	TRBV6-6	TRBJ2-7	NA	CASISGTGFYEQYF	TGTGCCAGCATCTCAGGGACTGGATTCTACGAGCAGTACTTC